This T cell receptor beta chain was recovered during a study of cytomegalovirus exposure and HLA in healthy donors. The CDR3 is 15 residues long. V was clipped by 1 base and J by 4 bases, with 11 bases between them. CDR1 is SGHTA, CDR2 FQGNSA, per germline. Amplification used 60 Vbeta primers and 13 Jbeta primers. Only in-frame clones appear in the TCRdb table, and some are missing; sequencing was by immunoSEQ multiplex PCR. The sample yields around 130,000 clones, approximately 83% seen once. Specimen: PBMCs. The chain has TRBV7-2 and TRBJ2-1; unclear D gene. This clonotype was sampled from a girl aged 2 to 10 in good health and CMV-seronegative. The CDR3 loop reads CASSLGQPSYNEQFF. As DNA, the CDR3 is TGTGCCAGCAGCTTAGGGCAGCCTAGTTACAATGAGCAGTTCTTC.